A single sample gave rise to the 20 T cell receptor beta chains below, sequenced in a study of long-term antiretroviral therapy in people with HIV. The authors ran the immunoSEQ assay, v3.0, at survey level. This table comes from immunoSEQ multiplex PCR, and its TCRdb copy is limited to in-frame clones, with some not included. The sample yields more than 20,000 clones, 87% seen once. The material sequenced was unsorted PBMCs, taken 1.8 years before starting antiretroviral therapy. These receptor sequences come from a man in his fifties or sixties with HIV.

DNA of the CDR3: TGTGCCAGCAGCCGCTCTAGCGGGAGGGTGACTGAGCAGTTCTTC. This gives the protein CASSRSSGRVTEQFF. The V call is TRBV5-4, the J call TRBJ2-1; 12 bases are shared with TRBD2. Germline V gene data show CDR1 as SGHNT and CDR2 as YYREEE (reference sequence). The CDR3 is made up of 15 amino acids. The ends lost 4 bases at V and 9 bases at J; junction bases unmatched: 8. The full variable domain, its missing parts supplied by reference TRBV5-4 and TRBJ2-1, is ETGVTQSPTHLIKTRGQQVTLRCSSQSGHNTVSWYQQALGQGPQFIFQYYREEENGRGNFPPRFSGLQFPNYSSELNVNALELDDSALYLCASSRSSGRVTEQFFGPGTRLTVL.

This rearrangement joins TRBV2 to TRBJ2-1; D is unclear. V shed 8 bases and J shed 8 bases, with 13 bases lying between them. The germline CDR1 and CDR2 sequences are SNHLY and FYNNEI. The CDR3 totals 12 residues. The CDR3 bases are TGTGCCAGCGCTCTCCTCCTTTATGAGCAGTTCTTC. Translation: CASALLLYEQFF.

This clone was recorded once. This rearrangement joins TRBV19 to TRBJ2-1, with 12 bases lining up with TRBD2. The germline V gene encodes CDR1 LNHDA and CDR2 SQIVND (reference sequence). The trim removed 2 bases at V and 2 bases at J, leaving 7 bases unmatched. The CDR3 runs to 18 residues. In nucleotides, the CDR3 is TGTGCCAGTAGTATACAGCTAGCGGGAGGGCCCCCCTACAATGAGCAGTTCTTC. Residues: CASSIQLAGGPPYNEQFF.

The chain carries TRBV19 and TRBJ1-1; D unclear. Deletions cut 2 bases from V and 12 bases from J, with 10 bases between. Germline assignment: CDR1 LNHDA and CDR2 SQIVND (reference sequence). This CDR3 comprises 11 residues. The CDR3 DNA follows: TGTGCCAGTAGTATACCACTCGGGACTTTCTTT. It is translated as CASSIPLGTFF.

The V call is TRBV5-1, the J call TRBJ2-5, with a weak D call TRBD2 (6 bases). Germline V lookup: CDR1 SGHRS, CDR2 YFSETQ. This CDR3 has 14 residues. V was clipped by 0 bases and J by 4 bases, with 10 bases between them. CDR3 sequence (DNA): TGCGCCAGCAGCTTGGCGGGAGTCAGAGAGACCCAGTACTTC. Translating gives CASSLAGVRETQYF. Full variable domain (missing parts from reference TRBV5-1 and TRBJ2-5): KAGVTQTPRYLIKTRGQQVTLSCSPISGHRSVSWYQQTPGQGLQFLFEYFSETQRNKGNFPGRFSGRQFSNSRSEMNVSTLELGDSALYLCASSLAGVRETQYFGPGTRLLVL.

The chain recombines TRBV6-6 with TRBJ2-5; D perhaps matches TRBD2 (5 bases). The CDR3 spans 13 residues. Trimming removed 6 bases at V and 3 bases at J, with 11 bases between. Germline V gives CDR1 MNHNY, CDR2 SVGAGI (reference sequence). The CDR3 DNA reads TGTGCCAGCAGAGTAGACTACGAAGAGACCCAGTACTTC. Amino acid sequence: CASRVDYEETQYF.

The chain uses TRBV5-1 and TRBJ2-7; no clear D gene. CDR1 SGHRS and CDR2 YFSETQ come from the germline V gene. V was cut by 0 bases and J by 4 bases, with 14 bases left in between. The CDR3 has 15 amino acids. CDR3 amino acids: CASSLGQPIQYEQYF. CDR3 bases: TGCGCCAGCAGCTTGGGCCAGCCAATTCAATACGAGCAGTACTTC.

This clone was picked up a small number of times. The V gene is TRBV10-3, the J gene TRBJ1-2; 9 bases line up with TRBD1. The CDR3 has 16 amino acids. Germline-derived CDR1 and CDR2 are ENHRY and SYGVKD. Trimming cost V 4 bases and J 3 bases; bases outside gene matches: 9. CDR3: CAISGGTGSSDYGYTF. The CDR3 DNA reads as TGTGCCATCAGTGGGGGGACAGGGAGTTCGGACTATGGCTACACCTTC.

This clone was seen more than once but under ten times. This chain connects TRBV29-1 to TRBJ1-2, with unresolved D. V dropped 3 bases and J dropped 5 bases, with 7 bases sitting between them. The CDR3 extends over 11 amino acids. Germline CDR1 is SQVTM and CDR2 is ANQGSEA. CDR3 in DNA: TGCAGCGTTGACCAGCTGTATGGCTACACCTTC. Protein: CSVDQLYGYTF.

The rearrangement uses TRBV18 and TRBJ2-4; D might be TRBD1 or TRBD2, each matching 5 bases. The germline V gene has CDR1 KGHSH and CDR2 LQKENI. The CDR3 is 15 residues long. The V end was cut by 1 base, the J end by 9 bases, with 16 bases between. CDR3 coding DNA: TGTGCCAGCTCACCACAACCAGGGTATGGGGGCATTCAGTACTTC. Translating gives CASSPQPGYGGIQYF.

CDR3 in DNA: TGTGCCAGTAGTATCTTCCCCTCGGGCCCCTCCTACGAGCAGTACTTC. Encoded protein: CASSIFPSGPSYEQYF. V usage is TRBV19 and J usage is TRBJ2-7; D ambiguous. The CDR3 spans 16 residues. The V end was cut by 3 bases, the J end by 0 bases, with 15 bases between. The germline gives CDR1 LNHDA, CDR2 SQIVND (reference sequence).

The chain couples TRBV11-2 to TRBJ1-1, with 7 bases that match TRBD1. V was clipped by 3 bases and J by 3 bases; unmatched bases: 4. Per germline, CDR1 SGHAT and CDR2 FQNNGV. CDR3 size: 14 residues. The CDR3 nucleotides are TGTGCCAGCAGCTTCCAGGGGGTGGACACTGAAGCTTTCTTT. This codes for CASSFQGVDTEAFF. Based on the CDR3 plus reference TRBV11-2 and TRBJ1-1, the full variable domain is EAGVAQSPRYKIIEKRQSVAFWCNPISGHATLYWYQQILGQGPKLLIQFQNNGVVDDSQLPKDRFSAERLKGVDSTLKIQPAKLEDSAVYLCASSFQGVDTEAFFGQGTRLTVV.

This chain links TRBV7-3 with TRBJ2-1; 9 bases line up with TRBD2. CDR3 length: 14 residues. Germline V lookup: CDR1 SGHTA, CDR2 FQGTGA. The V and J ends lost 3 bases and 4 bases, in that order; junction bases with no gene match: 1. The CDR3 DNA reads TGTGCCAGCAGCTTGGCGGGAGGGTACAATGAGCAGTTCTTC. Amino acid sequence: CASSLAGGYNEQFF.

The chain couples TRBV12-5 to TRBJ2-7, with TRBD1 as a possible D gene (5 bases). Between the trimmed V and J ends, which lost 0 bases and 0 bases, there was a span of 12 bases. CDR3 size: 16 residues. Germline CDR1 LGHNT, CDR2 FRNRAP. CDR3 nucleotides: TGTGCTAGTGGTTTGGTACTCGGTGGGGCCTCCTACGAGCAGTACTTC. Translating it yields CASGLVLGGASYEQYF.

V gene TRBV9 combines with J gene TRBJ2-1, with unresolved D. V dropped 0 bases and J dropped 3 bases, with 10 bases sitting between them. The CDR3 spans 15 residues. Germline lookup yields CDR1 SGDLS and CDR2 YYNGEE. CDR3 nucleotide sequence: TGTGCCAGCAGCGTAGGAGGTCAAAACTACAATGAGCAGTTCTTC. It translates to CASSVGGQNYNEQFF. The variable domain in full, completed from reference TRBV9 and TRBJ2-1, reads DSGVTQTPKHLITATGQRVTLRCSPRSGDLSVYWYQQSLDQGLQFLIQYYNGEERAKGNILERFSAQQFPDLHSELNLSSLELGDSALYFCASSVGGQNYNEQFFGPGTRLTVL.

This chain connects TRBV6-1 to TRBJ1-1; 7 nucleotides match TRBD1. CDR3 length equals 14 residues. Per the germline V gene, CDR1 is MNHNS and CDR2 is SASEGT. The V gene end was trimmed by 7 bases and the J gene end by 7 bases; junction bases not matched to a gene: 12. CDR3: CASTRTGTAFEAFF. DNA for the CDR3: TGTGCCAGCACCCGAACCGGGACAGCCTTTGAAGCTTTCTTT.

This chain joins TRBV29-1 and TRBJ1-4; 10 bases line up with TRBD1. CDR1 and CDR2 (germline): SQVTM, ANQGSEA. V lost 6 bases, J lost 6 bases, and 13 bases stayed unmatched. The CDR3 is 16 amino acids. CDR3: CSVFFYPGQGDEKLFF. CDR3 coding DNA: TGCAGCGTGTTCTTCTACCCCGGACAGGGGGATGAAAAACTGTTTTTT.

This chain uses TRBV27 with TRBJ2-2, with 10 bases identical to TRBD2. Germline assignment: CDR1 MNHEY and CDR2 SMNVEV (reference sequence). CDR3 length equals 15 residues. Germline trimming cut 5 bases from V and 3 bases from J; bases unmatched to any gene: 3. The CDR3 reads CASSLAGVYTGELFF. CDR3 DNA: TGTGCCAGCAGTCTAGCGGGGGTATACACCGGGGAGCTGTTTTTT.

The chain employs TRBV7-8 and TRBJ2-2, with 13 positions matching TRBD2. The junction had 6 bases not matched to a gene; V was cut back by 5 bases and J by 6 bases. This CDR3 region has 16 residues. The V gene's germline CDR1 is SGHVS and CDR2 FQNEAQ. Here the CDR3 reads CASSPLAGGWAGELFF. The CDR3 DNA is TGTGCCAGCAGCCCACTAGCGGGGGGGTGGGCCGGGGAGCTGTTTTTT. The full variable domain, its missing parts supplied by reference TRBV7-8 and TRBJ2-2, is GAGVSQSPRYKVAKRGQDVALRCDPISGHVSLFWYQQALGQGPEFLTYFQNEAQLDKSGLPSDRFFAERPEGSVSTLKIQRTQQEDSAVYLCASSPLAGGWAGELFFGEGSRLTVL.

J is TRBJ2-5 and V is TRBV28; TRBD2 agrees at 11 bases. The CDR3 consists of 17 residues. The germline CDR1 and CDR2 sequences are MDHEN and SYDVKM. The trim removed 4 bases at V and 5 bases at J, leaving 12 bases unmatched. CDR3 coding DNA: TGTGCCAGCAGTTCTTATTATGAACTAGCGGGGGAGGAGACCCAGTACTTC. Amino acids: CASSSYYELAGEETQYF.